Presented here are 22 T cell receptor beta chains from one specimen sequenced in a study of T cells after yellow fever vaccination (dated by TCRdb to between 2019 and 2020). What the treatment or condition label conveys for this sample: live attenuated yellow fever vaccine strain. Receptor amplification or capture employed 5' RACE. TCRdb lists the instrument as Illumina HiSeq 2500. TCRdb reran the public reads through fastp at Q25 and MiXCR, keeping productive beta chains. Under each unique CDR3 protein, matching rows form one entry showing the most common genes and DNA. The sample profile shows 620,000 or so distinct CDR3 sequences; more than 9% of them were found once. Under 15% of the sample is held by the ten biggest clonotypes. The material sequenced was PBMCs, taken on the day of the yellow fever booster vaccination. The receptors were sampled from a man aged 30 to 39 who received the YFV17D yellow fever vaccine.

V is TRBV7-2 and J is TRBJ2-1; TRBD2 aligns across 16 bases. V was clipped by 6 bases and J by 10 bases; unmatched bases: 6. CDR1 is SGHTA and CDR2 is FQGNSA in the germline V gene. The CDR3 runs 15 residues. CDR3 amino acids: CASRLGLAGGWEQFF. The CDR3 DNA follows: TGTGCCAGCAGACTGGGACTAGCGGGAGGGTGGGAGCAGTTCTTC. The whole variable domain, remainder taken from reference TRBV7-2 and TRBJ2-1, is GAGVSQSPSNKVTEKGKDVELRCDPISGHTALYWYRQSLGQGLEFLIYFQGNSAPDKSGLPSDRFSAERTGGSVSTLTIQRTQQEDSAVYLCASRLGLAGGWEQFFGPGTRLTVL.

The chain employs TRBV12-3 or TRBV12-4 and TRBJ2-3; perhaps TRBD1 as D (6 bases). The germline V and J ends were trimmed by 0 bases and 5 bases, with 15 bases remaining between them. The CDR3 extends over 16 amino acids. The CDR3 DNA reads as TGTGCCAGCAGTTTAGCGCTTCGGACAGACGGAGATACGCAGTATTTT. This gives the protein CASSLALRTDGDTQYF.

The chain has TRBV28 and TRBJ2-7; the match to TRBD1 covers 11 bases. Germline V CDR1 and CDR2: MDHEN, SYDVKM. CDR3 length: 15 residues. V lost 3 bases and J lost 3; bases outside the gene matches: 4. CDR3 DNA sequence: TGTGCCAGCAGTTTGGGGGGACAGGGGGACTACGAGCAGTACTTC. Translation: CASSLGGQGDYEQYF.

A note on this clonotype: Germline is not matched at one junction end, which may reflect a read error. This sequence joins TRBV7-2 and TRBJ2-3; no reliable D call. The germline V gene has CDR1 SGHTA and CDR2 FQGNSA. This CDR3 is built from 11 residues. As DNA, the CDR3 is TGTGCCAGCAGCCTCATTGATACGCACTATTTT. Translated, it gives CASSLIDTHYF.

The chain links TRBV4-3 to TRBJ2-5, with a possible D match to TRBD1 (6 bases). Per the germline V gene, CDR1 is LGHNA and CDR2 is YSLEER. This CDR3 has 17 residues. The germline V and J ends were trimmed by 0 bases and 2 bases, with 16 bases remaining between them. DNA of the CDR3: TGCGCCAGCAGCCAAGATCTCCCAGGGGAATTTCAAGAGACCCAGTACTTC. Encoded protein: CASSQDLPGEFQETQYF.

The chain couples TRBV11-2 to TRBJ2-7, with 7 nucleotides matching TRBD1. The CDR3 runs 16 residues. Germline V CDR1 and CDR2: SGHAT, FQNNGV. Unmatched junction bases numbered 7, after V lost 2 bases and J lost 0 bases. The CDR3 spells CASSLLRGLSSYEQYF. The CDR3 DNA reads TGTGCCAGCAGCTTATTGAGGGGGCTCAGCTCCTACGAGCAGTACTTC.

This clonotype occurred many times. The chain has TRBV24-1 and TRBJ2-1; perhaps TRBD2 as D (6 bases). The CDR3 loop spans 14 amino acids. CDR1 is KGHDR and CDR2 is SFDVKD in the germline V gene. The germline V and J ends were trimmed by 3 bases and 6 bases, with 11 bases remaining between them. CDR3 in DNA: TGTGCCACCAGTGATCCTAAGACTAGCAATGAGCAGTTCTTC. It yields the protein CATSDPKTSNEQFF.

The chain combines TRBV15 with TRBJ2-1; TRBD2 might be the D (6 bases). Trimming stripped 6 bases from V and 8 bases from J, with 23 bases between. This CDR3 comprises 16 residues. The germline V gene encodes CDR1 LNHNV and CDR2 YYDKDF (reference sequence). This chain's CDR3 is CATSPVPAGRFDEQFF. The CDR3 DNA is TGTGCCACCAGTCCCGTTCCGGCGGGACGGTTTGATGAGCAGTTCTTC.

Worth noting for this clonotype: Mismatch with germline at one junction end may stem from a read error. The chain employs TRBV7-7 and TRBJ2-7; 12 bases are a match to TRBD2. The CDR3 is 15 amino acids. CDR1 is SSHAT, CDR2 FNYEAQ, per germline (reference sequence). The CDR3 here is CASSRRLAGVNEQYF. DNA for the CDR3: TGTGCTAGCAGCCGGAGACTAGCGGGAGTCAACGAGCAGTACTTC.

This clonotype was found a few times. The chain links TRBV12-3 or TRBV12-4 to TRBJ2-2; D uncertain. V lost 6 bases and J lost 6, with 11 bases in between. This CDR3 spans 13 amino acids. The CDR3 DNA reads TGTGCCAGCAGATTTAGGGCCCCCGGGGAGCTGTTTTTT. It yields the protein CASRFRAPGELFF.

This clonotype was seen a handful of times. The gene calls are TRBV5-1 and TRBJ2-1; D may be TRBD1 (5 bases). The CDR3 runs 14 residues. V was pared by 2 bases and J by 4 bases, with 10 bases between. Germline CDR1 is SGHRS and CDR2 is YFSETQ. The DNA of the CDR3 is TGCGCCAGCAGCTTAAATACAGGATACAATGAGCAGTTCTTC. It translates to CASSLNTGYNEQFF.

V usage is TRBV7-2 and J usage is TRBJ2-3; D call uncertain. The length of the CDR3 is 13 residues. From germline, CDR1 is SGHTA and CDR2 FQGNSA. V was shortened by 3 bases and J by 2 bases, with 6 bases between the two germline ends. The CDR3: CASSFRLTDTQYF. The CDR3 coding sequence is TGTGCCAGCAGCTTCCGCCTCACAGATACGCAGTATTTT.

A few counts support this clonotype. The chain recombines TRBV5-1 with TRBJ2-3, with 8 positions matching TRBD2. The germline CDR1 and CDR2 sequences are SGHRS and YFSETQ. The CDR3 totals 16 residues. The J segment lost 0 bases and the V segment lost 4 bases, leaving 7 bases of the junction unmatched. The CDR3 protein is CASSRYSGTSTDTQYF. CDR3 nucleotide sequence: TGCGCCAGCAGCCGGTATAGCGGGACTAGCACAGATACGCAGTATTTT.

J is TRBJ2-3 and V is TRBV10-3; TRBD2 agrees at 9 bases. Per the germline V gene, CDR1 is ENHRY and CDR2 is SYGVKD. The CDR3 has 13 residues. Trimming removed 9 bases from V and 2 bases from J; junction bases left unmatched: 3. This CDR3 is CAIAGGVTDTQYF. Here the CDR3 DNA reads TGTGCCATAGCGGGAGGAGTCACAGATACGCAGTATTTT.

This clonotype was detected many times. CDR3 amino acids: CSARDRIGGLGSYEQYF. The CDR3 DNA sequence: TGCAGTGCTAGAGATCGAATTGGGGGGCTTGGTTCCTACGAGCAGTACTTC. The chain employs TRBV20-1 and TRBJ2-7; D assignment may be TRBD1 or TRBD2 (6 bases each). This CDR3 has 17 amino acids. The ends were cut back, 0 bases at V and 1 base at J, with 19 bases in the middle. The V gene's germline CDR1 is DFQATT and CDR2 SNEGSKA (reference sequence).

This clonotype was counted between two and nine times. This chain uses TRBV6-1 with TRBJ2-7; 7 nucleotides align to TRBD1. This CDR3 spans 13 amino acids. CDR1 is MNHNS, CDR2 SASEGT, per germline. V dropped 6 bases and J dropped 4; count of bases not matched to a gene: 6. The CDR3 nucleotides are TGTGCCAGCAGCCAGGGACAGAAATACGAGCAGTACTTC. Its protein is CASSQGQKYEQYF.

This rearrangement joins TRBV21-1 to TRBJ1-4. TRBV21-1 is reported as a pseudogene. The CDR3 covers 13 residues. The CDR3 region has the DNA TGTGCCAGCAGCAAAGCCCGGAATGAAAAACTGTTTTTT. Residues: CASSKARNEKLFF.

The chain uses TRBV9 and TRBJ1-1; D remains ambiguous. The CDR3 spans 16 residues. CDR1 is SGDLS, CDR2 YYNGEE, per germline. Trimming shortened V by 5 bases and J by 0 bases, and 17 bases separated the two germline ends. The CDR3 sequence: CASSFVVGGMNTEAFF. In DNA, the CDR3 is TGTGCCAGCAGTTTCGTAGTGGGAGGTATGAACACTGAAGCTTTCTTT.

This clonotype was seen only a few times. The chain employs TRBV20-1 and TRBJ2-1; 11 bases map to TRBD2. This CDR3 region has 16 residues. Germline V gene data show CDR1 as DFQATT and CDR2 as SNEGSKA (reference sequence). The ends lost 1 base at V and 3 bases at J; junction bases unmatched: 5. The CDR3 bases are TGCAGTGCTAGAGTGGCCACTAGCGGGAGCTACAATGAGCAGTTCTTC. This gives the protein CSARVATSGSYNEQFF.

This clonotype has more than one count but fewer than ten. The rearrangement uses TRBV12-3 or TRBV12-4 and TRBJ1-2; weak D call: TRBD1 (5 bases). The CDR3 is made up of 13 amino acids. V was shortened by 4 bases and J by 4 bases, with 10 bases between the two germline ends. The CDR3 reads CASSWDGGYGYTF. DNA of the CDR3: TGTGCCAGCAGTTGGGACGGAGGCTATGGCTACACCTTC.

Only a few counts were recorded for this clonotype. The junction departs from the called germline gene at one end, perhaps through a read error. The gene calls are TRBV29-1 and TRBJ2-7; 12 positions match TRBD2. Germline V gene lookup returns CDR1 SQVTM and CDR2 ANQGSEA. The CDR3 runs 13 residues. The CDR3 nucleotides are TGCAGCGCTGTTGGGCTAGCGGGAGGGAGTATGGACTTC. Its translation is CSAVGLAGGSMDF.

This clonotype showed up just a few times. The rearrangement links TRBV7-8 to TRBJ2-1, with 13 positions matching TRBD2. V dropped 5 bases and J dropped 8; count of bases not matched to a gene: 9. CDR1 SGHVS and CDR2 FQNEAQ come from the germline V gene. The CDR3 consists of 16 residues. CDR3 protein: CASSPWTSGSRDEQFF. CDR3 nucleotides: TGTGCCAGCAGCCCTTGGACTAGCGGGAGTCGGGATGAGCAGTTCTTC.